Each of the 16 T cell receptor beta chains below was sequenced from the same sample in a study of T cells after yellow fever vaccination. TCRdb used MiXCR to reprocess the 5' RACE reads, holding one entry per CDR3 protein. Of about 430,000 distinct CDR3 sequences in the sample, approximately 18% were seen once. The sequenced sample was PBMCs, obtained before the yellow fever booster vaccination. These receptors all come from a man between 18 and 29 years old who received the YFV17D yellow fever vaccine.

This clonotype was recorded a few times. V usage is TRBV19 and J usage is TRBJ1-2; D ambiguous. V was clipped by 6 bases and J by 3 bases, with 11 bases between them. Germline lookup yields CDR1 LNHDA and CDR2 SQIVND (reference sequence). This CDR3 has 13 amino acids. This chain's CDR3 is CASRTLAHYGYTF. As DNA, the CDR3 is TGTGCCAGTAGAACCTTGGCTCACTATGGCTACACCTTC. The complete variable domain, with remaining parts taken from reference TRBV19 and TRBJ1-2, reads DGGITQSPKYLFRKEGQNVTLSCEQNLNHDAMYWYRQDPGQGLRLIYYSQIVNDFQKGDIAEGYSVSREKKESFPLTVTSAQKNPTAFYLCASRTLAHYGYTFGSGTRLTVV.

This clonotype was counted only a few times. The chain is built from TRBV5-1 and TRBJ1-6, with TRBD1 matching over 7 bases. V shed 7 bases and J 4 bases; nucleotides not matched to a gene: 5. The germline V gene encodes CDR1 SGHRS and CDR2 YFSETQ. The CDR3 runs to 14 residues. DNA of the CDR3: TGCGCCAGCTCGGGGACAGCTTATAATTCACCCCTCCACTTT. Translated, it gives CASSGTAYNSPLHF.

This clonotype was seen a handful of times. V gene TRBV5-1 combines with J gene TRBJ1-2; D gene unclear. This CDR3 region has 13 residues. CDR1 and CDR2 (germline): SGHRS, YFSETQ. V was pared by 0 bases and J by 3 bases, with 6 bases between. Written as DNA, the CDR3 is TGCGCCAGCAGCTTGGATCCAGACTATGGCTACACCTTC. Encoded protein: CASSLDPDYGYTF.

The chain combines TRBV2 with TRBJ2-7; 10 bases fit TRBD2. This CDR3 has 13 amino acids. J was trimmed by 11 bases and V by 1 base; bases with no gene match: 5. CDR1 is SNHLY, CDR2 FYNNEI, per germline. CDR3 DNA: TGTGCCAGCAGTGAAGACCATAGCGGGGGGAAGTACTTC. As protein: CASSEDHSGGKYF.

This clonotype occurred a few times. The chain links TRBV4-2 to TRBJ2-7; no clear D. The CDR3 has 14 residues. CDR1 is LGHNA and CDR2 is YNFKEQ in the germline V gene. Trimming pared 3 bases from V and 5 bases from J, leaving 14 bases between. CDR3 in DNA: TGTGCCAGCAGCCACCTTCCCCCTGACGACGAGCAGTACTTC. This translates into CASSHLPPDDEQYF.

The sample holds a few counts of this clonotype. The chain combines TRBV4-1 with TRBJ2-5, with unresolved D. This CDR3 is built from 16 residues. Trimming took 0 bases from V and 5 from J, leaving 16 bases between them. Looked up from germline, CDR1 is MGHRA and CDR2 is YSYEKL. CDR3 DNA: TGCGCCAGCAGCCAAGAACGCCACAGTCTGAGTGAGACCCAGTACTTC. It is translated as CASSQERHSLSETQYF.

This clonotype showed up many times. J is TRBJ2-1 and V is TRBV5-1, with TRBD2 matching over 7 bases. The CDR3 is 16 amino acids. The V gene end was trimmed by 4 bases and the J gene end by 2 bases; junction bases not matched to a gene: 9. Looked up from germline, CDR1 is SGHRS and CDR2 is YFSETQ. For the CDR3, the DNA is TGCGCCAGCAGCCCCGCGGGGGTAGGGCCCTACAATGAGCAGTTCTTC. It codes for CASSPAGVGPYNEQFF.

This clonotype has ten or more counts. This chain connects TRBV7-2 to TRBJ2-3, with 7 bases identical to TRBD2. Germline V CDR1 and CDR2: SGHTA, FQGNSA. After removal of 4 bases from V and 2 bases from J, the junction contained 6 bases not matched to a gene. CDR3 length equals 15 residues. In DNA, the CDR3 is TGTGCCAGCAGCTCGCGGCGGGGGTCCACAGATACGCAGTATTTT. This gives the protein CASSSRRGSTDTQYF.

As for this clonotype: The DNA is omitted, as the CDR3 cannot be located on it reliably, and the CDR3 follows TCRdb's listing. The gene calls are TRBV12-3 or TRBV12-4 and TRBJ1-5; TRBD1, the table's D call, was not compared with the DNA. The CDR3 is 17 residues long, counting both termini. The CDR3 sequence is CASSRDFRGLRNQPQHF.

The V gene is TRBV6-6, the J gene TRBJ1-1, with D unclear. Germline CDR1 reads MNHNY; CDR2 reads SVGAGI (reference sequence). This CDR3 is built from 13 residues. Trimming left V 5 bases short and J 1 base short, with 8 bases between. CDR3 DNA: TGTGCCAGCAGTGAGGGAGAGAACACTGAAGCTTTCTTT. As protein: CASSEGENTEAFF.

The rearrangement links TRBV6-4 to TRBJ2-2, with 8 bases matching TRBD1. Germline trimming cut 0 bases from V and 0 bases from J; bases unmatched to any gene: 3. This CDR3 spans 17 amino acids. Germline loops: CDR1 MRHNA, CDR2 SNTAGT. The CDR3 is CASSDSSGGANTGELFF. The CDR3 DNA is TGTGCCAGCAGTGACTCATCAGGGGGCGCGAACACCGGGGAGCTGTTTTTT.

The sample holds a few counts of this clonotype. The V gene is TRBV20-1, the J gene TRBJ2-7; D not certain. The germline V gene has CDR1 DFQATT and CDR2 SNEGSKA (reference sequence). The CDR3 loop spans 13 amino acids. The V and J ends lost 3 bases and 3 bases respectively, with 12 bases between them. CDR3 amino acids: CSASDSEHYEQYF. The CDR3, as DNA: TGCAGTGCTAGTGACTCAGAACACTACGAGCAGTACTTC.

This clonotype was seen only a few times. The V call is TRBV5-1, the J call TRBJ2-3; tentative D call: TRBD2 (7 bases). The CDR3 length is 15 residues. The V end was cut by 1 base, the J end by 3 bases, with 12 bases between. Germline values: CDR1 SGHRS, CDR2 YFSETQ. Written as DNA, the CDR3 is TGCGCCAGCAGCTTGCGGGGGGCCGGGACAGATACGCAGTATTTT. Protein product: CASSLRGAGTDTQYF.

This clonotype was seen a handful of times. The chain links TRBV7-3 to TRBJ1-1; D unresolved. Germline values: CDR1 SGHTA, CDR2 FQGTGA. This CDR3 has 13 residues. The V end lost 6 bases, the J end lost 9 bases, and 17 bases lay between the germline ends. CDR3 protein: CASSGEPLEKAFF. The CDR3 DNA is TGTGCCAGCAGTGGGGAGCCCTTAGAAAAAGCTTTCTTT.

This chain links TRBV4-1 with TRBJ2-1; 8 bases match TRBD1. CDR3 size: 13 residues. J gave up 8 bases and V 8 bases, and 8 bases lay outside the gene matches. Germline-derived CDR1 and CDR2 are MGHRA and YSYEKL. The CDR3, as DNA: TGCGCCAGCGCCCAGGGGGCCGGGGATGAGCAGTTCTTC. Protein product: CASAQGAGDEQFF.

This CDR3 reads CASRTGWEETQYF. Here the CDR3 DNA reads TGCGCCAGCAGGACAGGGTGGGAAGAGACCCAGTACTTC. The chain carries TRBV5-1 and TRBJ2-5; TRBD1 matches at 7 bases. CDR1 is SGHRS and CDR2 is YFSETQ in the germline V gene. Trimming at V came to 5 bases and at J to 3 bases, leaving 4 bases not matched to a gene. The CDR3 is 13 amino acids.